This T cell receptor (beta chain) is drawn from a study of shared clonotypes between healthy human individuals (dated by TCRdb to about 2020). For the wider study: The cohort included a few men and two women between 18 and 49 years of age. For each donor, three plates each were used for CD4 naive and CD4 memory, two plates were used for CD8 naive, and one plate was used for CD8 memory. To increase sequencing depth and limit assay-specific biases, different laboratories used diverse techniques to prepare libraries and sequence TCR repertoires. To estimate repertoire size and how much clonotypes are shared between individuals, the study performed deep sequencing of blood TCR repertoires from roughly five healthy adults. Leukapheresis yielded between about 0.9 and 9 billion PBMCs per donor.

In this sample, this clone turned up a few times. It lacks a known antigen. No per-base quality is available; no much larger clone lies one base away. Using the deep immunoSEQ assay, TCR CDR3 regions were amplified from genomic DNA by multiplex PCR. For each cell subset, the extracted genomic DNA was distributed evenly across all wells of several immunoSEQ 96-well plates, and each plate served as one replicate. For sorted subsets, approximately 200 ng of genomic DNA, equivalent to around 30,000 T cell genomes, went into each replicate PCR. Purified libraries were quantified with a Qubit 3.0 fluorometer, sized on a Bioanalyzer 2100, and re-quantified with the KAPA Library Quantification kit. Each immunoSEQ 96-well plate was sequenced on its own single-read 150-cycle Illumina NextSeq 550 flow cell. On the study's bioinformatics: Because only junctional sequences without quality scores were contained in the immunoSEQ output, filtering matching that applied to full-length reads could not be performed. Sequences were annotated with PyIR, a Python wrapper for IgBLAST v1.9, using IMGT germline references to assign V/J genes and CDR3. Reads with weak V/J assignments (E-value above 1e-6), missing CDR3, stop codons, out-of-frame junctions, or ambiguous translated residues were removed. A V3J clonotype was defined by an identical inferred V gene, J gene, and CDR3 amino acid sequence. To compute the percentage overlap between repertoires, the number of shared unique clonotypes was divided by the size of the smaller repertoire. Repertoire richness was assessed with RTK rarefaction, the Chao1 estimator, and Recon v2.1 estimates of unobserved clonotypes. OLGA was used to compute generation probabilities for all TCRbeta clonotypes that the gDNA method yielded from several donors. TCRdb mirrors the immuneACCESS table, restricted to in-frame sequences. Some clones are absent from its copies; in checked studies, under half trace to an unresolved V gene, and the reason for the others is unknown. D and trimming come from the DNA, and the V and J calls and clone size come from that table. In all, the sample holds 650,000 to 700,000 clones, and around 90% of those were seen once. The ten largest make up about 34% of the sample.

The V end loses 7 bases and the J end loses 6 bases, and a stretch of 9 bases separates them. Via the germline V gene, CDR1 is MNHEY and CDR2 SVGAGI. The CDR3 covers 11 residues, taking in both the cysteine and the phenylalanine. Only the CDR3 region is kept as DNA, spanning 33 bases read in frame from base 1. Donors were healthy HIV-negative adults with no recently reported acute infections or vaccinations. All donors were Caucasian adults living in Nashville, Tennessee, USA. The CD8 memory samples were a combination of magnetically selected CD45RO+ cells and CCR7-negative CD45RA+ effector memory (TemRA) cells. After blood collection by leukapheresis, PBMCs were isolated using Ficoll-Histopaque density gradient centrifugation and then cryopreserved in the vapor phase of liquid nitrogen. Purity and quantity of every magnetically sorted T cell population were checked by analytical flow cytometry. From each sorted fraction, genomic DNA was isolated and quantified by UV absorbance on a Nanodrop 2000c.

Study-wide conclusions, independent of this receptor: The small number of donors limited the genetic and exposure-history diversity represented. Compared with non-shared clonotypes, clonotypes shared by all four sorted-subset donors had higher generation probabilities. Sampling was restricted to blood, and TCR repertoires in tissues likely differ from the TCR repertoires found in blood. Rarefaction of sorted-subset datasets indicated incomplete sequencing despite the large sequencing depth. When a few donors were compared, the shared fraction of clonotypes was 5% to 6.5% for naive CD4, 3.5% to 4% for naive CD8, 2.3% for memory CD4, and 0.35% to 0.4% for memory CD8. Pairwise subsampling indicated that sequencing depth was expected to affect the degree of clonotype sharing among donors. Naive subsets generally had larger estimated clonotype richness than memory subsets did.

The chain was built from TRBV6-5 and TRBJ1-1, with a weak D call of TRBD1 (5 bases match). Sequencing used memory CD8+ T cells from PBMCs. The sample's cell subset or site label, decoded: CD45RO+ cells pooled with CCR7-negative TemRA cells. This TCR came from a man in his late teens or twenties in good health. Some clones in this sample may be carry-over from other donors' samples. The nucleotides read TGTGCCAGCAAAAGGGGCCCTGAAGCTTTCTTT. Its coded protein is CASKRGPEAFF.